These T cell receptor beta chains were read from a single sample in a study of identical twins. TCRdb itself ran the 5' RACE reads through MiXCR, one entry per CDR3 protein. The sample has about 660,000 distinct CDR3 sequences, 8.5% to 9.5% seen once. These sequences were also reported in another study, on yellow fever vaccine responses in identical twins.

Input material: PBMCs. These receptors were collected from a woman in her late teens or twenties in good health. CDR3s include the opening cysteine and the closing phenylalanine or tryptophan. A D gene is named only where the DNA matches it firmly. Clone size is not always given. Where it is, it says once, few, many or a class for expanded clones.

D	V	J	size	length	CDR3	DNA
TRBD2	TRBV7-2	TRBJ2-3	many	16	CASSLEASGRADTQYF	TGTGCCAGCAGCTTAGAGGCTAGCGGGAGGGCAGATACGCAGTATTTT
TRBD2	TRBV20-1	TRBJ2-3	few	17	CSAQLAGIAWMTDTQYF	TGCAGTGCCCAACTAGCGGGAATCGCCTGGATGACAGATACGCAGTATTTT
.	TRBV9	TRBJ1-1	few	14	CASSVAQVNTEAFF	TGTGCCAGCAGCGTAGCCCAGGTGAACACTGAAGCTTTCTTT
.	TRBV15	TRBJ2-2	many	17	CATSREPGTTNTGELFF	TGTGCCACCAGCAGAGAACCCGGGACAACGAACACCGGGGAGCTGTTTTTT
.	TRBV12-3/TRBV12-4	TRBJ2-1	.	11	CASTWGVEQFF	TGTGCCAGCACTTGGGGGGTTGAGCAGTTCTTC
.	TRBV9	TRBJ2-1	many	18	CASSVRTSPPEVYNEQFF	TGTGCCAGCAGCGTACGCACTAGCCCCCCGGAAGTCTACAATGAGCAGTTCTTC
.	TRBV2	TRBJ2-1	.	15	CASSDMGLIRNEQFF	TGTGCCAGCAGTGATATGGGCCTAATAAGGAATGAGCAGTTCTTC
TRBD2	TRBV9	TRBJ2-7	many	15	CASSVGASGISEQYF	TGTGCCAGCAGCGTAGGGGCGAGCGGGATCTCCGAGCAGTACTTC
TRBD2	TRBV3-1	TRBJ2-5	few	16	CASSPGLAGSQETQYF	TGTGCCAGCAGCCCGGGCCTAGCGGGCTCCCAAGAGACCCAGTACTTC
TRBD2	TRBV11-2	TRBJ2-1	few	20	CASSSRLAGTSESSYNEQFF	TGTGCCAGCAGCTCTCGACTAGCGGGAACTTCAGAAAGCTCCTACAATGAGCAGTTCTTC
TRBD1	TRBV5-1	TRBJ2-7	many	16	CASTTFPGQGNYEQYF	TGCGCCAGCACCACATTCCCGGGACAGGGAAACTACGAGCAGTACTTC
.	TRBV29-1	TRBJ2-3	.	14	CSVESGYRGDTQYF	TGCAGCGTTGAATCGGGTTACCGAGGAGATACGCAGTATTTT
.	TRBV27	TRBJ2-3	many	14	CASSLAVGTDTQYF	TGTGCCAGCAGTTTAGCCGTGGGCACAGATACGCAGTATTTT
.	TRBV2	TRBJ2-1	few	17	CASSDMGGRSLYNEQFF	TGTGCCAGCAGTGATATGGGCGGAAGAAGCCTCTACAATGAGCAGTTCTTC
TRBD2	TRBV11-2	TRBJ2-1	few	19	CASSSPGTSGRSGYNEQFF	TGTGCCAGCAGCTCCCCCGGGACTAGCGGGAGGTCCGGTTACAATGAGCAGTTCTTC
.	TRBV7-9	TRBJ1-2	.	16	CASSNSGQGLYYGYTF	TGTGCCAGCAGCAACTCGGGGCAGGGATTATACTATGGCTACACCTTC
TRBD2	TRBV12-3/TRBV12-4	TRBJ2-3	few	21	CASSFRLPGLEGVFVTDTQYF	TGTGCCAGCAGTTTCAGGCTTCCGGGACTAGAAGGGGTCTTTGTCACAGATACGCAGTATTTT
TRBD1	TRBV5-5	TRBJ2-5	few	13	CASSIGTGETQYF	TGTGCCAGCAGCATAGGGACAGGAGAGACCCAGTACTTC
TRBD2	TRBV29-1	TRBJ2-3	.	16	CSVEGGLAGEVDTQYF	TGCAGCGTTGAAGGAGGACTAGCGGGAGAGGTAGATACGCAGTATTTT
TRBD2	TRBV20-1	TRBJ2-5	few	15	CSARNSGGAGETQYF	TGCAGTGCTAGAAACAGCGGGGGGGCCGGGGAGACCCAGTACTTC
TRBD2	TRBV6-5	TRBJ2-1	.	17	CASSYSHGLAGPNEQFF	TGTGCCAGCAGTTACTCTCATGGGCTAGCGGGCCCGAATGAGCAGTTCTTC
TRBD2	TRBV7-9	TRBJ2-7	.	14	CASSLSGRMYEQYF	TGTGCCAGCAGCTTAAGCGGGAGAATGTACGAGCAGTACTTC
.	TRBV27	TRBJ1-2	.	13	CASTSSGWGGYTF	TGTGCCAGCACCTCGTCAGGGTGGGGCGGCTACACCTTC
.	TRBV20-1	TRBJ2-7	few	15	CSARANARETYEQYF	TGCAGTGCTAGAGCCAATGCCCGGGAAACCTACGAGCAGTACTTC
.	TRBV18	TRBJ2-3	few	15	CASSPLSIITDTQYF	TGTGCCAGCTCACCACTCTCGATCATCACAGATACGCAGTATTTT
TRBD1	TRBV12-3/TRBV12-4	TRBJ2-1	many	14	CASSFWTGSNEQFF	TGTGCCAGCAGTTTTTGGACAGGGAGCAATGAGCAGTTCTTC